One sample yielded the 5 T cell receptor beta chains listed below, sequenced in a study of T cells in Graves' hyperthyroidism and ophthalmopathy. TCR beta CDR3 regions were amplified from RNA transcripts. A first-round RT-PCR of the TCR CDR3 used the HTBI primer set. TCRdb processed the multiplex PCR reads anew with MiXCR; each CDR3 protein has one entry. The table shows under 350,000 distinct CDR3 sequences, with approximately 22% occurring only once. Source material: blood. Every receptor here comes from a woman between 50 and 59 years old with Graves' hyperthyroidism.

This clonotype was counted many times. The chain has TRBV7-2 and TRBJ2-7, with TRBD1 matching over 9 bases. The CDR3 has 16 residues. Trimming at V came to 5 bases and at J to 5 bases, leaving 13 bases not matched to a gene. The germline CDR1 and CDR2 sequences are SGHTA and FQGNSA. CDR3 DNA: TGTGCCAGCAGCCCCCCTCCGGACAGGGGAGACCACGAGCAGTACTTC. It yields the protein CASSPPPDRGDHEQYF.

This clonotype was recorded many times. CDR3 in amino acids: CASGSAGYNEQFF. CDR3 nucleotides: TGTGCCAGCGGGAGCGCGGGTTACAATGAGCAGTTCTTC. This chain connects TRBV6-1 to TRBJ2-1, with a possible D match to TRBD2 (5 bases). Germline loops: CDR1 MNHNS, CDR2 SASEGT. V dropped 8 bases and J dropped 4 bases, with 12 bases sitting between them. The CDR3 sequence is 13 residues long.

The chain joins TRBV11-2 to TRBJ2-5, with TRBD2 matching 14 bases. This CDR3 has 18 amino acids. Trimming took 5 bases from V and 4 from J; bases not matched to a gene: 12. Germline CDR1 and CDR2: SGHAT and FQNNGV. The CDR3 sequence is CASSLQGLAGGPSETQYF. CDR3 sequence (DNA): TGTGCCAGCAGCCTACAAGGACTAGCGGGGGGCCCTTCAGAGACCCAGTACTTC.

This clonotype appeared many times. The J gene is TRBJ2-3, the V gene TRBV28; 7 bases match TRBD2. Unmatched junction bases numbered 3, after V lost 2 bases and J lost 7 bases. Germline values: CDR1 MDHEN, CDR2 SYDVKM. The CDR3 sequence is 13 residues long. The DNA for the CDR3 is TGTGCCAGCAGTTTACCACTAGCGAATACGCAGTATTTT. Translation: CASSLPLANTQYF.

This clonotype came up many times. The genes are TRBV28 and TRBJ2-2, with 8 bases lining up with TRBD1. This CDR3 has 13 amino acids. V dropped 6 bases and J dropped 6; count of bases not matched to a gene: 3. CDR1 is MDHEN and CDR2 is SYDVKM in the germline V gene. CDR3 amino acids: CASRDREAGELFF. In DNA, the CDR3 is TGTGCCAGCAGGGACAGGGAGGCCGGGGAGCTGTTTTTT.